This entry describes one T cell receptor beta chain. The protocol was immunoSEQ multiplex PCR, while the TCRdb copy is restricted to in-frame clones and leaves out a portion. The repertoire holds about 230,000 clones, more than 65% seen once, with approximately 2.3% in the top ten. This sample is drawn from a study of blood T cell repertoires in COVID-19. Turning to the study itself: Sources were T cells, B-cell-depleted T cells, or PBMCs; the material itself was cDNA or gDNA.

The sequence was collected from a man in his forties who had recovered from COVID-19. Input material: peripheral blood.

CDR3 coding DNA: TGCGCCAGCAGCGGGACAGGGGCGCATCCCGAGCAGTACTTC. Translating gives CASSGTGAHPEQYF. The gene calls are TRBV5-1 and TRBJ2-7; TRBD1 matches 10 bases. Germline V gene sequence: CDR1 SGHRS, CDR2 YFSETQ. With 4 bases clipped from V and 6 bases from J, the junction kept 7 bases outside the gene matches. The CDR3 has 14 amino acids.